Listed below are T cell receptor beta chains from one sample, sequenced in a study of PD-1 blockade in classical Hodgkin lymphoma. Repertoires were generated with immunoSEQ multiplex PCR, while TCRdb's copy carries only in-frame clones and drops some. The data show about 34,000 clones, around 80% seen once. Sequences were derived from peripheral blood mononuclear cells (PBMCs), sampled before the second cycle of nivolumab. These receptors were taken from a human donor with classical Hodgkin lymphoma. Both conserved end residues are part of each CDR3. Each record gives: CDR3 DNA, CDR3 protein, D gene, J gene, V gene, clone size. A D gene is named only where the DNA matches it firmly. Not every row has a clone size; where given, it reads once, few, many or a size class.

CDR3nt: TGTGCCAGCAGCCCGGGACTAGCGGGGGAGGAAGAGACCCAGTACTTC
CDR3aa: CASSPGLAGEEETQYF
d_gene: TRBD2
j_gene: TRBJ2-5
v_gene: TRBV9
abundance: -

CDR3nt: TGTGCCAGCAGCAGGGACAGGGAAATGGGCTACACCTTC
CDR3aa: CASSRDREMGYTF
d_gene: TRBD1
j_gene: TRBJ1-2
v_gene: TRBV7-9
abundance: -

CDR3nt: TGCGCCAGCAGCCAAGGTACAGGGCAATATGGCTACACCTTC
CDR3aa: CASSQGTGQYGYTF
d_gene: -
j_gene: TRBJ1-2
v_gene: TRBV4-1
abundance: once

CDR3nt: TGTGCCAGCAGCTTGAGCGGGGGGGCAGGAGAGACCCAGTACTTC
CDR3aa: CASSLSGGAGETQYF
d_gene: TRBD2
j_gene: TRBJ2-5
v_gene: TRBV7-3
abundance: -

CDR3nt: TGTGCCAGCAGCTTGGTCGGGGGGGCACCGGAGACCCAGTACTTC
CDR3aa: CASSLVGGAPETQYF
d_gene: TRBD2
j_gene: TRBJ2-5
v_gene: TRBV5-4
abundance: -

CDR3nt: TGTGCTAGTGCCACCTCGGTGGAGAACACTGAAGCTTTCTTT
CDR3aa: CASATSVENTEAFF
d_gene: -
j_gene: TRBJ1-1
v_gene: TRBV12-5
abundance: -

CDR3nt: TGTGCCAGCTCACCCAGCGGGGGGGAGGAGACCCAGTACTTC
CDR3aa: CASSPSGGEETQYF
d_gene: TRBD2
j_gene: TRBJ2-5
v_gene: TRBV18
abundance: -

CDR3nt: TGTGCCAGCAGCCGGAATCCCGGGGAGCAGTTCTTC
CDR3aa: CASSRNPGEQFF
d_gene: -
j_gene: TRBJ2-1
v_gene: TRBV7-3
abundance: -

CDR3nt: TGTGCCACCAGCAGAGGACCTAGCGGAACAGGGGAGACCCAGTACTTC
CDR3aa: CATSRGPSGTGETQYF
d_gene: -
j_gene: TRBJ2-5
v_gene: TRBV15
abundance: -

CDR3nt: TGCAGCGGAACAGGGTATCGCACTGAAGCTTTCTTT
CDR3aa: CSGTGYRTEAFF
d_gene: -
j_gene: TRBJ1-1
v_gene: TRBV29-1
abundance: few

CDR3nt: TGTGCCAGCTCACCGGAAGGACCCCTCGGGTACGAGCAGTACTTC
CDR3aa: CASSPEGPLGYEQYF
d_gene: -
j_gene: TRBJ2-7
v_gene: TRBV18
abundance: -

CDR3nt: TGTGCCAGCAGCTTAGAATCGGGGTATAATTCACCCCTCCACTTT
CDR3aa: CASSLESGYNSPLHF
d_gene: -
j_gene: TRBJ1-6
v_gene: TRBV7-2
abundance: -

CDR3nt: TGTGCCACCAGCGGGACCACTGGAAACACCATATATTTT
CDR3aa: CATSGTTGNTIYF
d_gene: -
j_gene: TRBJ1-3
v_gene: TRBV15
abundance: medium-sized

CDR3nt: TGTGCCAGCAGCCCCCGGGGGGCCAGCAATGAGCAGTTCTTC
CDR3aa: CASSPRGASNEQFF
d_gene: -
j_gene: TRBJ2-1
v_gene: TRBV7-3
abundance: -

CDR3nt: TGTGCCATCAGTGAGTCGACAGGGGGCGCCTCCTACGAGCAGTACTTC
CDR3aa: CAISESTGGASYEQYF
d_gene: TRBD1
j_gene: TRBJ2-7
v_gene: TRBV10-3
abundance: -

CDR3nt: TGTGCCAGCAGCCCAAGGGGACAAGGAGGCTCTGGGGCCAACGTCCTGACTTTC
CDR3aa: CASSPRGQGGSGANVLTF
d_gene: -
j_gene: TRBJ2-6
v_gene: TRBV5-4
abundance: -

CDR3nt: TGTGCCAGCAGCTTATACCAGCGAGAAGGGGAAAAACTGTTTTTT
CDR3aa: CASSLYQREGEKLFF
d_gene: -
j_gene: TRBJ1-4
v_gene: TRBV11-2
abundance: few

CDR3nt: TGCGCCAGCAGCCAAGAACCCTCTGGCGGGGGGGCGAGCGAGACCCAGTACTTC
CDR3aa: CASSQEPSGGGASETQYF
d_gene: TRBD2
j_gene: TRBJ2-5
v_gene: TRBV4-1
abundance: -

CDR3nt: TGCGCCAGCAGCTCCGCCCTGACAGGGGTCGACGAGCAGTACTTC
CDR3aa: CASSSALTGVDEQYF
d_gene: TRBD1
j_gene: TRBJ2-7
v_gene: TRBV5-1
abundance: -

CDR3nt: TGTGCCAGAGGACGCCGCTCCTATAATTCACCCCTCCACTTT
CDR3aa: CARGRRSYNSPLHF
d_gene: -
j_gene: TRBJ1-6
v_gene: TRBV2
abundance: -

CDR3nt: TGCGCCAGCAGTCGACAGGGGGAGGATTCACCCCTCCACTTT
CDR3aa: CASSRQGEDSPLHF
d_gene: TRBD1
j_gene: TRBJ1-6
v_gene: TRBV4-1
abundance: -

CDR3nt: TGTGCCAGCAGCTTGGACGCGACAGGGGGCGTAAGTAGGGCCCAGTACTTC
CDR3aa: CASSLDATGGVSRAQYF
d_gene: TRBD1
j_gene: TRBJ2-5
v_gene: TRBV5-6
abundance: -